This T cell receptor beta chain was recorded in a study of blood T cell repertoires in COVID-19. Across the whole study: The study counted Cohort 3 donors as recovered given two negative PCRs, clearance, or symptom resolution.

The germline CDR1 and CDR2 sequences are LNHDA and SQIVND (reference sequence). The CDR3 has 17 residues. Unmatched junction bases numbered 14, after V lost 9 bases and J lost 2 bases. Assay: immunoSEQ multiplex PCR; the TCRdb copy retains only in-frame clones and omits some. The sample comprises roughly 340,000 clones, about 90% of which are singletons, and roughly 1.9% rests with the top ten. Material: PBMCs or T cells enriched from blood (not recorded which). The gene calls are TRBV19 and TRBJ1-5; TRBD1 agrees at 9 bases. The clonotype comes from a man aged 40-49 years in a cohort exposed to, infected with or recovered from COVID-19 (not recorded which). Written as DNA, the CDR3 is TGTGCCAGCCGAACCGGGACAGGGTTTTTGGGCAATCAGCCCCAGCATTTT. Its translation is CASRTGTGFLGNQPQHF.